This T cell receptor beta chain was captured by sequencing in a study of blood T cell repertoires in COVID-19. Original handling: Nucleated cell counts were estimated from reference gene primer amplification. Profiled with immunoSEQ multiplex PCR; TCRdb holds only in-frame clones, not every one. The DNA gave D and trimming, while V, J and clone size come from that table. The sample yields nearly 200,000 clones, approximately 80% seen once. With 6 bases removed from V and 1 base from J, the gap between germline ends came to 9 bases. Germline V CDR1 and CDR2: ENHRY, SYGVKD. This CDR3 comprises 13 residues.

The clonotype was recovered from a human donor with acute or convalescent COVID-19. The donor label of this sample is uncertain. The sequenced sample was peripheral blood. The V gene is TRBV10-3, the J gene TRBJ1-1; tentatively, D is TRBD1 (6 bases). CDR3 amino acids: CAIRMGANTEAFF. The CDR3 bases are TGTGCCATCAGAATGGGGGCGAACACTGAAGCTTTCTTT.